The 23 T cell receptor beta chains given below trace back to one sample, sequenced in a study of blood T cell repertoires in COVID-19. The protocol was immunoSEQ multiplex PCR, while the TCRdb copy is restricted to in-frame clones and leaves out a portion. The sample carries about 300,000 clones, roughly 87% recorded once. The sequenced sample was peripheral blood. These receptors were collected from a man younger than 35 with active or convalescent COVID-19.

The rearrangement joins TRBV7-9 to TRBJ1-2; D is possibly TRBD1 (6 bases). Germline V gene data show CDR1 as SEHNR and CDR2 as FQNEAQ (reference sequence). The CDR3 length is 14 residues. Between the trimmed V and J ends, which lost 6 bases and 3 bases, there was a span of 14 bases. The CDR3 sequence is CASSSPGAHYGYTF. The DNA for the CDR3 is TGTGCCAGCAGTTCTCCAGGGGCCCACTATGGCTACACCTTC. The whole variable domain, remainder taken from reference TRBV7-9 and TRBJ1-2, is DTGVSQNPRHKITKRGQNVTFRCDPISEHNRLYWYRQTLGQGPEFLTYFQNEAQLEKSRLLSDRFSAERPKGSFSTLEIQRTEQGDSAMYLCASSSPGAHYGYTFGSGTRLTVV.

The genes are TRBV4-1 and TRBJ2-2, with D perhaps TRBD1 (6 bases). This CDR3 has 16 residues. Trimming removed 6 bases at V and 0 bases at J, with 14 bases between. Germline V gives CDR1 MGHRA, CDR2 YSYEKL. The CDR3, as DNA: TGCGCCAGCAGGTTTCGTGGGGGCACGAACACCGGGGAGCTGTTTTTT. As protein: CASRFRGGTNTGELFF.

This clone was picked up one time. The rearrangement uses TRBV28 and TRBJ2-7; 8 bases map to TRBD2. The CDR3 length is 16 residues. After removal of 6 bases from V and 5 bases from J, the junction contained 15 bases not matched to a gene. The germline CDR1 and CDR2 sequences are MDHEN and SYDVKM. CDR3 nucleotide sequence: TGTGCCAGCAGACCGGGAGGGGACCCCATGGCCCACGAGCAGTACTTC. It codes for CASRPGGDPMAHEQYF.

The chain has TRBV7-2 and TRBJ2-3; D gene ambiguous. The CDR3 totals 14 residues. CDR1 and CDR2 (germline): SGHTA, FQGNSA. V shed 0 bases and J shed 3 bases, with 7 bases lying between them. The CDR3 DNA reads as TGTGCCAGCAGCTTAGCGTTCCAGACAGATACGCAGTATTTT. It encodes CASSLAFQTDTQYF.

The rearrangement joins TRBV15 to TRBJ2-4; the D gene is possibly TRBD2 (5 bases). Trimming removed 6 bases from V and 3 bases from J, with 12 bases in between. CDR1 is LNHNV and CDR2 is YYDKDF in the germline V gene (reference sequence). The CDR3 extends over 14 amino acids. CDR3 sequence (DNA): TGTGCCACCAGTGAGGGAAGGGTCAAAAACATTCAGTACTTC. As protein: CATSEGRVKNIQYF.

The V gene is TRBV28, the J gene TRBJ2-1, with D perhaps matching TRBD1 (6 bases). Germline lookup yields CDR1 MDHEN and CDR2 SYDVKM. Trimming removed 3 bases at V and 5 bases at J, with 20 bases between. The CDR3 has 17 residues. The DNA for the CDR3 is TGTGCCAGCAGTTTGTACAGGGACGGATCAGGGGACAATGAGCAGTTCTTC. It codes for CASSLYRDGSGDNEQFF.

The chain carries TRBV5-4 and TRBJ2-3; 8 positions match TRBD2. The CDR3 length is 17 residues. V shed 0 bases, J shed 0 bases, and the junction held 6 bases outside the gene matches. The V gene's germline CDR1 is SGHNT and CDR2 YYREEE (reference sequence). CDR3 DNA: TGTGCCAGCAGCTTGGTGCTAGCGGGTACTAGCACAGATACGCAGTATTTT. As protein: CASSLVLAGTSTDTQYF.

CDR3 in amino acids: CASSFWRAGEQYF. In DNA form, the CDR3 reads TGCGCCAGCAGCTTTTGGCGGGCCGGCGAGCAGTACTTC. The chain employs TRBV5-1 and TRBJ2-7; weak D call: TRBD2 (5 bases). Looked up from germline, CDR1 is SGHRS and CDR2 is YFSETQ. The CDR3 is made up of 13 amino acids. With 2 bases removed from V and 6 bases from J, the gap between germline ends came to 12 bases. The variable domain in full, with the rest retrieved from reference TRBV5-1 and TRBJ2-7, is KAGVTQTPRYLIKTRGQQVTLSCSPISGHRSVSWYQQTPGQGLQFLFEYFSETQRNKGNFPGRFSGRQFSNSRSEMNVSTLELGDSALYLCASSFWRAGEQYFGPGTRLTVT.

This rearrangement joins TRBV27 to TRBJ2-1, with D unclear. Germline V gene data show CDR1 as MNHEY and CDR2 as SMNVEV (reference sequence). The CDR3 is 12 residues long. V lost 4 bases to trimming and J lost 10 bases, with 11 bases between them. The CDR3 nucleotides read TGTGCCAGCAGTTGGCCGCTCGGGGAGCAGTTCTTC. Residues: CASSWPLGEQFF.

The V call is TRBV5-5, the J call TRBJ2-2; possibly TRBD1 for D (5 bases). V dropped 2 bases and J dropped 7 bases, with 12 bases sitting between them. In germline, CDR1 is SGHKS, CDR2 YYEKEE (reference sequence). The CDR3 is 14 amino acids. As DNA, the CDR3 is TGTGCCAGCAGCTTAAGGGGCTTAAGCGGGGAGCTGTTTTTT. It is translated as CASSLRGLSGELFF.

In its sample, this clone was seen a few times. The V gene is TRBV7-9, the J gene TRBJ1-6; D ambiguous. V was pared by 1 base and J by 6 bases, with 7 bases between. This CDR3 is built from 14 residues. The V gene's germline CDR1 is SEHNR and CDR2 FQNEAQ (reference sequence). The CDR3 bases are TGTGCCAGCAGCTTAGGCAGGTTTAATTCACCCCTCCACTTT. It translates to CASSLGRFNSPLHF. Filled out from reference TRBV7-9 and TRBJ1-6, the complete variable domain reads DTGVSQNPRHKITKRGQNVTFRCDPISEHNRLYWYRQTLGQGPEFLTYFQNEAQLEKSRLLSDRFSAERPKGSFSTLEIQRTEQGDSAMYLCASSLGRFNSPLHFGNGTRLTVT.

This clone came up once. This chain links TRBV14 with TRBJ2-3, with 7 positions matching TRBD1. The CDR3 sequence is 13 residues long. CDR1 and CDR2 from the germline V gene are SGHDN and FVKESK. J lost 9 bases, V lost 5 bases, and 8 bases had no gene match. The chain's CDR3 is CASSANDRATQYF. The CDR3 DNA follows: TGTGCCAGCAGCGCGAACGACAGGGCGACGCAGTATTTT.

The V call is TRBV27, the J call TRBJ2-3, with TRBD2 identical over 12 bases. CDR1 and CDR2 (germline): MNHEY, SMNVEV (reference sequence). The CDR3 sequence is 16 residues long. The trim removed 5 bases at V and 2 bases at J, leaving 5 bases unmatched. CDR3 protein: CASSKLAGGHTDTQYF. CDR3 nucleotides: TGTGCCAGCAGTAAGCTAGCGGGGGGGCACACAGATACGCAGTATTTT.

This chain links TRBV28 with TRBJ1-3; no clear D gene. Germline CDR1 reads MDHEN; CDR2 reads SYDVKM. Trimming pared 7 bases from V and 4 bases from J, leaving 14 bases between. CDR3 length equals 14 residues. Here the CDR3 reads CASKLGSKGNTIYF. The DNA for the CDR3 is TGTGCCAGCAAACTAGGGTCGAAGGGAAACACCATATATTTT.

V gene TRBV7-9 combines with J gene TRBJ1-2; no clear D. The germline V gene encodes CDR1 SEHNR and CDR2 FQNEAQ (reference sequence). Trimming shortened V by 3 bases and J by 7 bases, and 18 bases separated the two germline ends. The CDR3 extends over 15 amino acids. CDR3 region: CASSFIVEAFAGYTF. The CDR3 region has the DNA TGTGCCAGCAGCTTTATCGTTGAAGCATTTGCTGGCTACACCTTC. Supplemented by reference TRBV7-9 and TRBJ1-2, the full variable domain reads DTGVSQNPRHKITKRGQNVTFRCDPISEHNRLYWYRQTLGQGPEFLTYFQNEAQLEKSRLLSDRFSAERPKGSFSTLEIQRTEQGDSAMYLCASSFIVEAFAGYTFGSGTRLTVV.

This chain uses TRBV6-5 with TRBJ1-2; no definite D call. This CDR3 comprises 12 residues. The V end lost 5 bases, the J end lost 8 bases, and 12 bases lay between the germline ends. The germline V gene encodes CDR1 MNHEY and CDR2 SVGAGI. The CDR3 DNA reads TGTGCCAGCAGTCCAACGGTCGGGGGCTACACCTTC. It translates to CASSPTVGGYTF.

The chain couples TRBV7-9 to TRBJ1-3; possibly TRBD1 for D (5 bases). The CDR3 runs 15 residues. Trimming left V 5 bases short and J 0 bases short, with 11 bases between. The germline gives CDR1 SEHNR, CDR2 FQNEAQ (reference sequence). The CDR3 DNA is TGTGCCAGCAGCCCTACCGGGGGCTCTGGAAACACCATATATTTT. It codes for CASSPTGGSGNTIYF.

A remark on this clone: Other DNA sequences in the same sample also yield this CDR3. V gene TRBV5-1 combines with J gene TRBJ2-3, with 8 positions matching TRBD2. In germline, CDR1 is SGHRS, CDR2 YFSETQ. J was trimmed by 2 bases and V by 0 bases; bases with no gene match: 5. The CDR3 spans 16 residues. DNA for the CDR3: TGCGCCAGCAGCTTGGACGGGGGGGGGTTCACAGATACGCAGTATTTT. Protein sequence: CASSLDGGGFTDTQYF.

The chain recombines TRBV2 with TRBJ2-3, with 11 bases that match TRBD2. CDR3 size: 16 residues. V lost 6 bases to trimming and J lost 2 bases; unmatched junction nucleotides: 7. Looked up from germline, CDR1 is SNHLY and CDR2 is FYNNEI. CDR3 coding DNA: TGTGCCAGCAGACAAACTAGCGGGAGAGCCACAGATACGCAGTATTTT. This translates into CASRQTSGRATDTQYF.

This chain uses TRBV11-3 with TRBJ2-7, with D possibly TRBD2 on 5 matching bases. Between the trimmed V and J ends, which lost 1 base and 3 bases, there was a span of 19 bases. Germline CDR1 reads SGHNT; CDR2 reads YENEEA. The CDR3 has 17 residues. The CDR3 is CASSLAGFSILFYEQYF. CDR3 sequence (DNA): TGTGCCAGCAGCTTAGCGGGATTCTCGATCCTATTCTACGAGCAGTACTTC.

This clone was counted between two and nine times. DNA of the CDR3: TGTGCCAGCAGTTCCCTAGGACTTAATGAAAAACTGTTTTTT. This translates into CASSSLGLNEKLFF. The rearrangement links TRBV6-2 or TRBV6-3 to TRBJ1-4, with D uncertain. Per the germline V gene, CDR1 is MNHEY and CDR2 is SVGEGT. This CDR3 spans 14 amino acids. Trimming left V 4 bases short and J 4 bases short, with 10 bases between.

The CDR3 loop reads CASSRTSGIPEQYF. The CDR3 DNA reads TGTGCCAGCAGCCGGACTAGCGGGATCCCCGAGCAGTACTTC. The chain is built from TRBV2 and TRBJ2-7, with TRBD2 identical over 12 bases. The V gene end was trimmed by 6 bases and the J gene end by 6 bases; junction bases not matched to a gene: 6. This CDR3 region has 14 residues. Germline V CDR1 and CDR2: SNHLY, FYNNEI.

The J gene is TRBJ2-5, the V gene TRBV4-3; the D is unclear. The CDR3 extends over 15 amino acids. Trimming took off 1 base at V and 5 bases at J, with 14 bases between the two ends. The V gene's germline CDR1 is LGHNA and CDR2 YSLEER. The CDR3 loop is CASSQGKEAYETQYF. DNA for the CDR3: TGCGCCAGCAGCCAAGGAAAGGAAGCGTATGAGACCCAGTACTTC.